This T cell receptor beta chain derives from a study of blood T cells in healthy people across ages. CDR3 length: 19 residues. Germline CDR1 is MNHNS and CDR2 is SASEGT. Study-level points and caveats: Measured against age, TCR beta diversity per million T cells decreased in a roughly linear manner.

Next came a second PCR, run for about 7 to 12 cycles, which used a sample-barcoded 5' primer along with a J-beta primer mix. The template-switch adaptor was a 5' adaptor with 12 random nucleotides. It tagged each cDNA molecule. Every sample gave at least 3 million paired-end reads containing CDR3. In TCRdb, the 5' RACE reads were re-called with MiXCR into one record per CDR3 protein. The sample yields hundreds of thousands of distinct CDR3 sequences, approximately 21% seen once. The study recruited healthy Caucasian donors from Russia who were aged about 6 to 95. This clonotype came up a few times. As yet, its antigen is unknown. Relative to the germline gene, one junction end is altered; a read error may explain this.

The clonotype comes from a man in his sixties or seventies in good health. Sequencing input: blood. The V call is TRBV6-1, the J call TRBJ2-1; maybe TRBD2 (6 bases). CDR3 bases: TGTGCCGGCAGTCCCCCGGCTGGGGACTCGAGGAGCTCCTACAATGAGCAGTTCTTC. Translation gives CAGSPPAGDSRSSYNEQFF.